These 14 T cell receptor beta chains came from one sample sequenced in a study of cytomegalovirus exposure and HLA in healthy donors. Primers for the PCR totalled 60 Vbeta and 13 Jbeta. Generated by immunoSEQ multiplex PCR, the TCRdb table keeps only in-frame clones and is missing some. The sample consists of around 110,000 clones, roughly 80% of them appearing once. Sequences were obtained from PBMCs. These receptors were collected from a man aged 25 to 40 in good health and CMV-seropositive.

For the CDR3, the DNA is TGTGCCAGCAGCCCCGCAGGGGGCTACACCTTC. Its translation: CASSPAGGYTF. The chain combines TRBV7-9 with TRBJ1-2, with a weak D call TRBD1 (5 bases). Germline CDR1 SEHNR, CDR2 FQNEAQ (reference sequence). The CDR3 is 11 amino acids. V lost 5 bases and J 8 bases, leaving 9 bases between the germline ends.

This clone has only a few counts. The V and J genes are TRBV5-8 and TRBJ1-5; 8 bases are shared with TRBD1. CDR1 is SGHTS and CDR2 is YDEGEE in the germline V gene. The CDR3 extends over 15 amino acids. V shed 3 bases, J shed 6 bases, and the junction held 8 bases outside the gene matches. CDR3 DNA sequence: TGTGCCAGCAGCTCGGGACAGGTGGATGGTCAGCCCCAGCATTTT. Translating it yields CASSSGQVDGQPQHF.

The DNA for the CDR3 is TGTGCCAGCAACGGACAGGGGATATCCTATGGCTACACCTTC. Translation: CASNGQGISYGYTF. This sequence joins TRBV7-2 and TRBJ1-2; 9 positions match TRBD1. The CDR3 has 14 residues. The V gene's germline CDR1 is SGHTA and CDR2 FQGNSA. The ends lost 7 bases at V and 4 bases at J; junction bases unmatched: 7. Based on the CDR3 plus reference TRBV7-2 and TRBJ1-2, the full variable domain is GAGVSQSPSNKVTEKGKDVELRCDPISGHTALYWYRQSLGQGLEFLIYFQGNSAPDKSGLPSDRFSAERTGGSVSTLTIQRTQQEDSAVYLCASNGQGISYGYTFGSGTRLTVV.

This clone showed up just once. The chain combines TRBV5-4 with TRBJ1-6, with D unresolved. CDR3 length: 13 residues. V shed 4 bases and J shed 7 bases, with 9 bases lying between them. CDR1 and CDR2 (germline): SGHNT, YYREEE (reference sequence). The CDR3 reads CASSPERNSPLHF. The DNA of the CDR3 is TGTGCCAGCAGCCCCGAACGGAATTCACCCCTCCACTTT. Full variable domain (outside the CDR3, taken from reference TRBV5-4 and TRBJ1-6): ETGVTQSPTHLIKTRGQQVTLRCSSQSGHNTVSWYQQALGQGPQFIFQYYREEENGRGNFPPRFSGLQFPNYSSELNVNALELDDSALYLCASSPERNSPLHFGNGTRLTVT.

This rearrangement joins TRBV30 to TRBJ1-6; 9 bases line up with TRBD1. Germline V gene data show CDR1 as GTSNPN and CDR2 as SVGIG (reference sequence). The ends lost 2 bases at V and 5 bases at J; junction bases unmatched: 4. There are 15 residues in the CDR3. CDR3 protein: CAWSSRTGDNSPLHF. In DNA form, the CDR3 reads TGTGCCTGGAGTTCTAGGACAGGGGATAATTCACCCCTCCACTTT.

This clone occurred a few times. This chain connects TRBV27 to TRBJ1-1; D ambiguous. The germline gives CDR1 MNHEY, CDR2 SMNVEV (reference sequence). The length of the CDR3 is 16 residues. The ends were cut back, 2 bases at V and 3 bases at J, with 16 bases in the middle. For the CDR3, the DNA is TGTGCCAGCAGTTTACGGAACTACCCAAGAGACACTGAAGCTTTCTTT. Encoded protein: CASSLRNYPRDTEAFF.

This chain links TRBV6-1 with TRBJ2-6; a weak D match, TRBD1 (5 bases). V lost 3 bases to trimming and J lost 11 bases, with 11 bases between them. The CDR3 runs to 13 residues. Germline V gene data show CDR1 as MNHNS and CDR2 as SASEGT. As DNA, the CDR3 is TGTGCCAGCAGTGAGAGGACATTGGACGTCCTGACTTTC. Protein: CASSERTLDVLTF.

The chain employs TRBV11-3 and TRBJ2-7; 9 bases agree with TRBD1. This CDR3 comprises 15 residues. Trimming took 4 bases from V and 5 from J; bases not matched to a gene: 9. In germline, CDR1 is SGHNT, CDR2 YENEEA. This CDR3 reads CASSSQQGAVHEQYF. CDR3 coding DNA: TGTGCCAGCAGCTCCCAACAGGGGGCGGTCCACGAGCAGTACTTC. The full variable domain, rest sourced from reference TRBV11-3 and TRBJ2-7, is EAGVVQSPRYKIIEKKQPVAFWCNPISGHNTLYWYLQNLGQGPELLIRYENEEAVDDSQLPKDRFSAERLKGVDSTLKIQPAELGDSAVYLCASSSQQGAVHEQYFGPGTRLTVT.

This rearrangement joins TRBV19 to TRBJ2-1; the match to TRBD1 covers 8 bases. V shed 5 bases, J shed 6 bases, and the junction held 6 bases outside the gene matches. Germline V gene sequence: CDR1 LNHDA, CDR2 SQIVND (reference sequence). The CDR3 is made up of 14 amino acids. CDR3 in amino acids: CASSFGTGSNEQFF. CDR3 nucleotides: TGTGCCAGTAGTTTCGGGACAGGTTCCAATGAGCAGTTCTTC.

V and J are TRBV27 and TRBJ2-7, with 11 bases aligning to TRBD2. CDR1 is MNHEY, CDR2 SMNVEV, per germline (reference sequence). V dropped 8 bases and J dropped 7; count of bases not matched to a gene: 13. The CDR3 extends over 15 amino acids. The CDR3 sequence: CASGTPLAGVGEQYF. The CDR3 DNA is TGTGCCAGCGGAACTCCACTAGCGGGGGTGGGGGAGCAGTACTTC.

This clone was seen a few times. The V and J genes are TRBV30 and TRBJ2-7, with D possibly being TRBD2 (5 bases). V lost 2 bases and J 3 bases, leaving 14 bases between the germline ends. In germline, CDR1 is GTSNPN, CDR2 SVGIG (reference sequence). The CDR3 has 14 amino acids. This CDR3 reads CAWSPVRGIYEQYV. In DNA, the CDR3 is TGTGCCTGGAGTCCGGTTCGAGGGATCTACGAGCAGTACGTC.

The chain couples TRBV6-1 to TRBJ2-7; a possible D gene is TRBD2 (6 bases). The length of the CDR3 is 14 residues. Trimming pared 6 bases from V and 2 bases from J, leaving 14 bases between. In germline, CDR1 is MNHNS, CDR2 SASEGT. CDR3 coding DNA: TGTGCCAGCAGATGGGCCGGGAGAACCTACGAGCAGTACTTC. It translates to CASRWAGRTYEQYF.

Worth noting for this clone: At one end the junction does not follow the germline gene, possibly because of a read error. The rearrangement links TRBV19 to TRBJ2-5, with TRBD1 matching over 7 bases. The CDR3 length is 14 residues. Germline-derived CDR1 and CDR2 are LNHDA and SQIVND (reference sequence). CDR3 bases: TGTGCCAGTAGTAGACGACAGGGACCAGAGGCCCAGTACTTC. Protein product: CASSRRQGPEAQYF.

This chain links TRBV7-8 with TRBJ1-1, with a weak D call TRBD1 (5 bases). Per germline, CDR1 SGHVS and CDR2 FQNEAQ. The CDR3 spans 12 residues. V was trimmed by 5 bases and J by 5 bases, leaving 9 bases between them. Here the CDR3 DNA reads TGTGCCAGCAGCGAGGGGAGGACTGAAGCTTTCTTT. Amino acid sequence: CASSEGRTEAFF.